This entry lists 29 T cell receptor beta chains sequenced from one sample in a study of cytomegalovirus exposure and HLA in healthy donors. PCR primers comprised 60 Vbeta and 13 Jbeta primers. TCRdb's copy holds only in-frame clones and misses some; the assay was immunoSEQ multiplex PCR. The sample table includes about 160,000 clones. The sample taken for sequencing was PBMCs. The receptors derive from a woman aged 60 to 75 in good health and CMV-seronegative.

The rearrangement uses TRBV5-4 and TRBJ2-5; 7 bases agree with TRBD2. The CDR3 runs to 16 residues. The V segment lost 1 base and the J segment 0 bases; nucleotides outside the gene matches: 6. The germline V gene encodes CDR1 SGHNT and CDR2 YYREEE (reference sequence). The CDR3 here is CASSLFVGGYQETQYF. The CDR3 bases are TGTGCCAGCAGCTTGTTTGTCGGGGGGTACCAAGAGACCCAGTACTTC.

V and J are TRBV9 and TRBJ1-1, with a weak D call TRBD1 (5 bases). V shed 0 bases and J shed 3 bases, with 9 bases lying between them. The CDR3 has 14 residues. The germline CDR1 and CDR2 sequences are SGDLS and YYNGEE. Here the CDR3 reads CASSVGGGDTEAFF. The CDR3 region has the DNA TGTGCCAGCAGCGTAGGGGGAGGGGACACTGAAGCTTTCTTT. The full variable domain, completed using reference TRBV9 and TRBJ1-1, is DSGVTQTPKHLITATGQRVTLRCSPRSGDLSVYWYQQSLDQGLQFLIQYYNGEERAKGNILERFSAQQFPDLHSELNLSSLELGDSALYFCASSVGGGDTEAFFGQGTRLTVV.

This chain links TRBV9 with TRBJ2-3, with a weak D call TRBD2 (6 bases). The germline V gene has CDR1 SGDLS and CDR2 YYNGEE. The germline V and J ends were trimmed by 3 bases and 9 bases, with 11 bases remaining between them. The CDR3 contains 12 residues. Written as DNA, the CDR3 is TGTGCCAGCAGCGCGGGACTTCCGACGCAGTATTTT. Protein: CASSAGLPTQYF.

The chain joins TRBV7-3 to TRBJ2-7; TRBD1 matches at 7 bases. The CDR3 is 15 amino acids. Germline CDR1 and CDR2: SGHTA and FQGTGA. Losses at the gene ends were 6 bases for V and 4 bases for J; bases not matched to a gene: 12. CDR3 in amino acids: CASRSSPTGMYEQYF. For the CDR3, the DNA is TGTGCCAGCAGGTCCTCCCCGACAGGGATGTACGAGCAGTACTTC.

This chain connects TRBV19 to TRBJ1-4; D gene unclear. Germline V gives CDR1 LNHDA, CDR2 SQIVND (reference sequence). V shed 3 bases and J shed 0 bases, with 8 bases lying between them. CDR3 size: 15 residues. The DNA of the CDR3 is TGTGCCAGTAGTATGGCGGGGACAACTAATGAAAAACTGTTTTTT. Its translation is CASSMAGTTNEKLFF.

CDR3 loop: CASSSADFETQYF. The CDR3 region has the DNA TGTGCCAGCAGCTCGGCGGACTTTGAGACCCAGTACTTC. J is TRBJ2-5 and V is TRBV9; D perhaps matches TRBD2 (5 bases). The length of the CDR3 is 13 residues. The V gene's germline CDR1 is SGDLS and CDR2 YYNGEE. Trimming took off 4 bases at V and 5 bases at J, with 12 bases between the two ends.

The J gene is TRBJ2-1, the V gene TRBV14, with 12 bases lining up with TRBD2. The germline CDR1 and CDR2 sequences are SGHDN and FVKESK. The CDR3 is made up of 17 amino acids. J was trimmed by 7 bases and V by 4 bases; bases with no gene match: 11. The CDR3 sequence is CASSLPSGGAGKNEQFF. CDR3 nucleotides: TGTGCCAGCAGCCTTCCTAGCGGGGGGGCCGGAAAGAATGAGCAGTTCTTC.

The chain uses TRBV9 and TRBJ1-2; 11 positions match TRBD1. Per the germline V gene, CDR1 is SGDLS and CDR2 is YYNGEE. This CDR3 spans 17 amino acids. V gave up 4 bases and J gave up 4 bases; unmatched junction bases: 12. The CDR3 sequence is CASSPTRGQGEGYGYTF. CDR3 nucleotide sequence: TGTGCCAGCAGCCCAACCCGGGGACAGGGGGAGGGCTATGGCTACACCTTC.

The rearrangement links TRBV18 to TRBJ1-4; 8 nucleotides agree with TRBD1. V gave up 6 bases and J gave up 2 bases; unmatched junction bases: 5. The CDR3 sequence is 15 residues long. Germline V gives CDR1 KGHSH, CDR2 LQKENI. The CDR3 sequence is CASSLTGGTNEKLFF. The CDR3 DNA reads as TGTGCCAGCTCGCTCACAGGGGGGACTAATGAAAAACTGTTTTTT.

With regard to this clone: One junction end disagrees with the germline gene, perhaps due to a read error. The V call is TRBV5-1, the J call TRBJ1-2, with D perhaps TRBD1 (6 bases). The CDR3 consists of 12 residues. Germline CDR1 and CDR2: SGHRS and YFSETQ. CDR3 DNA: TGCGCCAGCAGCTCTCCGACAGGAGAAAGTTCCTTC. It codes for CASSSPTGESSF. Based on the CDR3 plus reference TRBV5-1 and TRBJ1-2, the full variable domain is KAGVTQTPRYLIKTRGQQVTLSCSPISGHRSVSWYQQTPGQGLQFLFEYFSETQRNKGNFPGRFSGRQFSNSRSEMNVSTLELGDSALYLCASSSPTGESSFGSGTRLTVV.

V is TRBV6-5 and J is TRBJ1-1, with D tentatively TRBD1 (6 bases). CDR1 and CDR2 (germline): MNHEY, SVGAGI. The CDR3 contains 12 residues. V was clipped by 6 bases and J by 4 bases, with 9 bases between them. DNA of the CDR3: TGTGCCAGCAGCGGACAGAGCACTGAAGCTTTCTTT. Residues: CASSGQSTEAFF.

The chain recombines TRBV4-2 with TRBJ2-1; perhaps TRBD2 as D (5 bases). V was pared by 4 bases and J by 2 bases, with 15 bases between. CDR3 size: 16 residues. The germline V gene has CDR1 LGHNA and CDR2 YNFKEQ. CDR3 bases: TGTGCCAGCAGCCCCCGAGGCCGGGGAACCTACAATGAGCAGTTCTTC. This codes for CASSPRGRGTYNEQFF.

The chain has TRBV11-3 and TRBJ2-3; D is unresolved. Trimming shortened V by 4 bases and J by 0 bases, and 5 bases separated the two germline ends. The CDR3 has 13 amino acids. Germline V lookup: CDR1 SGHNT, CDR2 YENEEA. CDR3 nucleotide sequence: TGTGCCAGCAGCTCCGAGAGCACAGATACGCAGTATTTT. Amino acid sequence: CASSSESTDTQYF. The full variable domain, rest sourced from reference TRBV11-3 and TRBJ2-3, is EAGVVQSPRYKIIEKKQPVAFWCNPISGHNTLYWYLQNLGQGPELLIRYENEEAVDDSQLPKDRFSAERLKGVDSTLKIQPAELGDSAVYLCASSSESTDTQYFGPGTRLTVL.

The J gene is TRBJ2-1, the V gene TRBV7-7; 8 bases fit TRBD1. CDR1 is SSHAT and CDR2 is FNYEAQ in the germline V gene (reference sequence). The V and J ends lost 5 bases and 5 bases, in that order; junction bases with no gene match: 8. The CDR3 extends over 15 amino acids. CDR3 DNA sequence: TGTGCCAGCAGCGAGGGACAGGTTAAGAACAATGAGCAGTTCTTC. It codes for CASSEGQVKNNEQFF.

Here the CDR3 DNA reads TGCGCCAGCAGCTCTGTCCCGGGGGGGAATGAGCAGTTCTTC. This translates into CASSSVPGGNEQFF. The rearrangement uses TRBV5-1 and TRBJ2-1, with 8 positions matching TRBD2. The CDR3 length is 14 residues. Trimming cost V 3 bases and J 7 bases; bases outside gene matches: 6. Germline V gene sequence: CDR1 SGHRS, CDR2 YFSETQ.

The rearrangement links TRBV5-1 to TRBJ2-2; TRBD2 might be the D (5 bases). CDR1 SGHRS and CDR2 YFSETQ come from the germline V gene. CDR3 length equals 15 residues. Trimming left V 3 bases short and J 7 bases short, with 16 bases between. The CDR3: CASSYLPGKDGELFF. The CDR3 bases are TGCGCCAGCAGCTACCTTCCGGGGAAGGACGGGGAGCTGTTTTTT.

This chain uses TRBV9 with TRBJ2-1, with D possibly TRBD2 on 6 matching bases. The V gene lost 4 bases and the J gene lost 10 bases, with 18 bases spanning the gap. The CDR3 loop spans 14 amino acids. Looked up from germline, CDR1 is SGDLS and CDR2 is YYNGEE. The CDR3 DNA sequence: TGTGCCAGCAGCTCCCGAGGAGGGCCAAGGGAGCAGTTCTTC. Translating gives CASSSRGGPREQFF.

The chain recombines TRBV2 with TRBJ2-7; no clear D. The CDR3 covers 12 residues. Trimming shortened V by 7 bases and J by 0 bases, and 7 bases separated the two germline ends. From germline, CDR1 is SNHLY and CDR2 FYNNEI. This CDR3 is CASMGSSYEQYF. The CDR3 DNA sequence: TGTGCCAGCATGGGCAGCTCCTACGAGCAGTACTTC.

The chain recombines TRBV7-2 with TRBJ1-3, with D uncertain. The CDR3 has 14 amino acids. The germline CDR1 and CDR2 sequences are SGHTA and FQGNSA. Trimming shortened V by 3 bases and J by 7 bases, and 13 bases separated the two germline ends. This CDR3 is CASSLSGPGNTIYF. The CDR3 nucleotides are TGTGCCAGCAGCTTGAGCGGGCCGGGGAACACCATATATTTT.

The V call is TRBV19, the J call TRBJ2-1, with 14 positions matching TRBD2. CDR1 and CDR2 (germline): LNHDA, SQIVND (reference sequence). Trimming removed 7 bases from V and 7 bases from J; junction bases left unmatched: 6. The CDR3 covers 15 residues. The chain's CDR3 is CASTLTSGGVNEQFF. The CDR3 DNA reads TGTGCCAGTACCCTGACTAGCGGGGGGGTAAATGAGCAGTTCTTC.

The CDR3 region is CASSSPSGGETQYF. CDR3 nucleotide sequence: TGCGCCAGCAGCTCCCCCTCGGGGGGAGAGACCCAGTACTTC. The gene calls are TRBV5-1 and TRBJ2-5; 7 bases are a match to TRBD2. Trimming at V came to 3 bases and at J to 4 bases, leaving 6 bases not matched to a gene. This CDR3 is built from 14 residues. Germline-derived CDR1 and CDR2 are SGHRS and YFSETQ. The whole variable domain, filled in from reference TRBV5-1 and TRBJ2-5, reads KAGVTQTPRYLIKTRGQQVTLSCSPISGHRSVSWYQQTPGQGLQFLFEYFSETQRNKGNFPGRFSGRQFSNSRSEMNVSTLELGDSALYLCASSSPSGGETQYFGPGTRLLVL.

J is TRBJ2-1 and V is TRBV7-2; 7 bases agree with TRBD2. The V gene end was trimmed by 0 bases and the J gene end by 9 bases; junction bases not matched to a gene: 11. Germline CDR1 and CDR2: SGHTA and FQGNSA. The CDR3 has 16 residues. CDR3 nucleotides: TGTGCCAGCAGCTTAGCCTCTGCTGGGGGGGGAGGTGAGCAGTTCTTC. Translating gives CASSLASAGGGGEQFF. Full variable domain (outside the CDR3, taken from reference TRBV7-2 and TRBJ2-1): GAGVSQSPSNKVTEKGKDVELRCDPISGHTALYWYRQSLGQGLEFLIYFQGNSAPDKSGLPSDRFSAERTGGSVSTLTIQRTQQEDSAVYLCASSLASAGGGGEQFFGPGTRLTVL.

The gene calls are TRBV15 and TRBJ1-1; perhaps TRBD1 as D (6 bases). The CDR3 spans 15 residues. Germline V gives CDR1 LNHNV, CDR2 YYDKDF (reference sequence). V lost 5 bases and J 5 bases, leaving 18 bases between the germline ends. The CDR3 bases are TGTGCCACCAGCTCCCCTTGGCAGGGGTGGACTGAAGCTTTCTTT. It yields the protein CATSSPWQGWTEAFF.

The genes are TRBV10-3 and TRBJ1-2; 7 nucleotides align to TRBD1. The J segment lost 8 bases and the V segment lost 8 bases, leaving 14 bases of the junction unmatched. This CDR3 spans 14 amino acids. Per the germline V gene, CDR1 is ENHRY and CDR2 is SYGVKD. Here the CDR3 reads CAIGDSSSPAGYTF. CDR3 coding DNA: TGTGCCATCGGGGACAGTTCATCCCCCGCAGGCTACACCTTC.

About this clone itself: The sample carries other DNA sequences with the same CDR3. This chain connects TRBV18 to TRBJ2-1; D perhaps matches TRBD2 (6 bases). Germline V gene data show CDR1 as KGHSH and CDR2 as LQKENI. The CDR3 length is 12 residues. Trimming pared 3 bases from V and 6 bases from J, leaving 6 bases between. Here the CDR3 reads CASSPGGNEQFF. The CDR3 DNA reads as TGTGCCAGCTCACCGGGAGGCAATGAGCAGTTCTTC.

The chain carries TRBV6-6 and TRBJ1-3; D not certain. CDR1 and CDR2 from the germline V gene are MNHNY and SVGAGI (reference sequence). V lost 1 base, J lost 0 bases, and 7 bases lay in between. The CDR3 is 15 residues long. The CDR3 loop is CASSYFFSSGNTIYF. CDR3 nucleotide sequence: TGTGCCAGCAGTTACTTCTTCAGCTCTGGAAACACCATATATTTT.

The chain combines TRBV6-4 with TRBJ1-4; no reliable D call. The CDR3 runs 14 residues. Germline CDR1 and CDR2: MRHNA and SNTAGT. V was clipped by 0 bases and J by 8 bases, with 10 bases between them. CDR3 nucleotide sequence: TGTGCCAGCAGTGACTCGAGCCGGGAGGAAAAACTGTTTTTT. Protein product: CASSDSSREEKLFF.

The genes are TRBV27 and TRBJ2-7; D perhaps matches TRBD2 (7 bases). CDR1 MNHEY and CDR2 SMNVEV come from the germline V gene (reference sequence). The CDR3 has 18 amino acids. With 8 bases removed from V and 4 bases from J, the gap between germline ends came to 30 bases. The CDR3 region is CASSPWGGARREMYEQYF. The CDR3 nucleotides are TGTGCCAGCTCACCCTGGGGGGGGGCTCGGCGGGAGATGTACGAGCAGTACTTC.

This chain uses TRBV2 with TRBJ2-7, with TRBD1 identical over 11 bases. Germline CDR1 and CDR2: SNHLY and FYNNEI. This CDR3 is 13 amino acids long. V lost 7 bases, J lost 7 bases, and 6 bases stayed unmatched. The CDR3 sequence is CASKGQGAGEQYF. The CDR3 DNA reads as TGTGCCAGCAAAGGACAGGGGGCCGGTGAGCAGTACTTC.